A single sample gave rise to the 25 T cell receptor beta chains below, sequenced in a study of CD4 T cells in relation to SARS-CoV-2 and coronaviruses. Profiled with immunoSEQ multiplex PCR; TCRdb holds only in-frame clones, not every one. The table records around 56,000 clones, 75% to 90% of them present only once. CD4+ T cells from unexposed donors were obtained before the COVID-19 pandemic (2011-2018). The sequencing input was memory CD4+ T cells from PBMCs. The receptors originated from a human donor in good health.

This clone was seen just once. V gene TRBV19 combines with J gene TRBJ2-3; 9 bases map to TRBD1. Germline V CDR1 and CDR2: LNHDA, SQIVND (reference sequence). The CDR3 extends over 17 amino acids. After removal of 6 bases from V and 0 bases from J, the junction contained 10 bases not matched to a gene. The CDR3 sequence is CASSETGTGFSTDTQYF. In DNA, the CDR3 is TGTGCCAGTAGCGAAACCGGGACAGGGTTCAGCACAGATACGCAGTATTTT.

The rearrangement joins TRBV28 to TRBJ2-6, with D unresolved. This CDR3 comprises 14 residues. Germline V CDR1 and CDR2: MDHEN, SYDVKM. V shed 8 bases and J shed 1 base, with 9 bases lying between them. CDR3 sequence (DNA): TGTGCCAGCCATCCACAGTCTGGGGCCAACGTCCTGACTTTC. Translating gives CASHPQSGANVLTF.

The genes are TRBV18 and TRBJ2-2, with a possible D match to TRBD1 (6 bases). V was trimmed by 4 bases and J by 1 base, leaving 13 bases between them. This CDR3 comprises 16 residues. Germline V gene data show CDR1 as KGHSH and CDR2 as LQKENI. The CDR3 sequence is CASSRVLQGNTGELFF. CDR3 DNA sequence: TGTGCCAGCTCACGGGTATTACAGGGGAACACCGGGGAGCTGTTTTTT.

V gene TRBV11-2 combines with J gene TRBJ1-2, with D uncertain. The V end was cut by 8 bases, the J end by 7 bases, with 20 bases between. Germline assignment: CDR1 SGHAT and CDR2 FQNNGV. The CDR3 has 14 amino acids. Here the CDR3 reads CASQGHGAIGGYTF. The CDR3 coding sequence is TGTGCCAGCCAAGGTCACGGAGCTATTGGTGGCTACACCTTC.

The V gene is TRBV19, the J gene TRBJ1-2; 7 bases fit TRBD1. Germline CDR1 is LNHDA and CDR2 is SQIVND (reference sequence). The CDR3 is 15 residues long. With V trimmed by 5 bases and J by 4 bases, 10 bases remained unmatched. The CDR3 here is CASSPPQGHAYGYTF. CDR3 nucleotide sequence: TGTGCCAGTAGTCCTCCACAGGGGCACGCCTATGGCTACACCTTC.

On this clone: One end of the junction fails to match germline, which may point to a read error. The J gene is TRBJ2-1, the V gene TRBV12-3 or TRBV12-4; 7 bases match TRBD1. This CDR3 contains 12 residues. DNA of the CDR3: TGTGCCAGCAGTTTAGTAGGCAGGGGGTTCATCTTC. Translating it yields CASSLVGRGFIF.

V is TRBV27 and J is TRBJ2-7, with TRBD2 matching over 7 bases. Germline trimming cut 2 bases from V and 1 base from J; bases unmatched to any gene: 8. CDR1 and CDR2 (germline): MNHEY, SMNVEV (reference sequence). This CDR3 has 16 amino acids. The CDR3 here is CASSLGWGGSSYEQYF. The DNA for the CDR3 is TGTGCCAGCAGTTTAGGCTGGGGGGGATCATCCTACGAGCAGTACTTC.

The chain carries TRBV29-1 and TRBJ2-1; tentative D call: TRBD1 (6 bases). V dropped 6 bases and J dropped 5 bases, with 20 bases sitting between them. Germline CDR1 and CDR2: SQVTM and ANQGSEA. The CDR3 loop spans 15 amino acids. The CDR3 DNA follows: TGCAGCGTGAGGACAGACCCAAACGCGAACAATGAGCAGTTCTTC. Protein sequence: CSVRTDPNANNEQFF.

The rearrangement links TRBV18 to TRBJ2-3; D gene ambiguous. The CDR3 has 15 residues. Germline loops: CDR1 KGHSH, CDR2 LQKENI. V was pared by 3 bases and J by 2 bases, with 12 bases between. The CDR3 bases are TGTGCCAGCTCACCTAACATCGGGCCCACAGATACGCAGTATTTT. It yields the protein CASSPNIGPTDTQYF.

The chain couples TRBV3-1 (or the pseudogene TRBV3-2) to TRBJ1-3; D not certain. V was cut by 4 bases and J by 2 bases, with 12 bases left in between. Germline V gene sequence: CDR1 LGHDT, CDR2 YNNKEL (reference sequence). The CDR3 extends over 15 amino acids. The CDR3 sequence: CASSPLGSAGNTIYF. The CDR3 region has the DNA TGTGCCAGCAGCCCTCTCGGCTCAGCTGGAAACACCATATATTTT.

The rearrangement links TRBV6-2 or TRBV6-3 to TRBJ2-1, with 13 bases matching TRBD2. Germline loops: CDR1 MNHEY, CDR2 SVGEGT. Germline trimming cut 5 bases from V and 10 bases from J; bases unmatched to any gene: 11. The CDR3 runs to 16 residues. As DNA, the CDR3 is TGTGCCAGCAGTCGGGCCGGGACTAGCGGGAAGTTGGAGCAGTTCTTC. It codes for CASSRAGTSGKLEQFF.

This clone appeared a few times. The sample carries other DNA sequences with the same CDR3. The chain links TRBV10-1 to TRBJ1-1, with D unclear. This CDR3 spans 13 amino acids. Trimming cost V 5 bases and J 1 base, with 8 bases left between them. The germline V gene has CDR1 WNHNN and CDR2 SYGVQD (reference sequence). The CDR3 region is CASSSDRNTEAFF. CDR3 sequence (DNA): TGCGCCAGCAGTTCCGACCGGAACACTGAAGCTTTCTTT.

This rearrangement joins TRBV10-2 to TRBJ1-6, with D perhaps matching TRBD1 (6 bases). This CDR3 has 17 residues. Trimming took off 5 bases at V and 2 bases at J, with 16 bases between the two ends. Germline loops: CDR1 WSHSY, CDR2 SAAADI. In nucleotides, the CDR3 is TGCGCCAGCAGTACTACAGGGCCGGGGACCTATAATTCACCCCTCCACTTT. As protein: CASSTTGPGTYNSPLHF.

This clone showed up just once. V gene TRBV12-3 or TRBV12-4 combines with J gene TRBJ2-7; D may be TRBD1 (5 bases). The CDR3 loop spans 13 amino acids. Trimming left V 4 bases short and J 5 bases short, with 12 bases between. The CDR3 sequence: CASSWGRANEQYF. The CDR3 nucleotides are TGTGCCAGCAGTTGGGGCAGGGCCAACGAGCAGTACTTC.

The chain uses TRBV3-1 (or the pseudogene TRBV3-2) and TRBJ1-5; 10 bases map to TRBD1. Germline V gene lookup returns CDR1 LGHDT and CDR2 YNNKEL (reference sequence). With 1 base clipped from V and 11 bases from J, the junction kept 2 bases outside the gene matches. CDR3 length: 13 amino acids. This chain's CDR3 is CASSQGQGAAQHF. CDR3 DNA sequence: TGTGCCAGCAGCCAAGGACAGGGGGCGGCCCAGCATTTT.

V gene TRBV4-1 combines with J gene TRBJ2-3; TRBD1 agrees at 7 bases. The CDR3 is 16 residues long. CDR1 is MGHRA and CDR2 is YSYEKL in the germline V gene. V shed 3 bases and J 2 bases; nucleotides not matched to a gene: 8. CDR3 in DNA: TGCGCCAGCAGCCATTTACAGGGGAGTTACACAGATACGCAGTATTTT. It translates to CASSHLQGSYTDTQYF.

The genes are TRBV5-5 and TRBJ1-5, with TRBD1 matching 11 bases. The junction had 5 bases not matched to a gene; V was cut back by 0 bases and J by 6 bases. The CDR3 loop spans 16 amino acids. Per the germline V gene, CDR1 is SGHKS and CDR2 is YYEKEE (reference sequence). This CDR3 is CASSLVGQGASQPQHF. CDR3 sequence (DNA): TGTGCCAGCAGCTTGGTTGGACAGGGGGCTTCTCAGCCCCAGCATTTT.

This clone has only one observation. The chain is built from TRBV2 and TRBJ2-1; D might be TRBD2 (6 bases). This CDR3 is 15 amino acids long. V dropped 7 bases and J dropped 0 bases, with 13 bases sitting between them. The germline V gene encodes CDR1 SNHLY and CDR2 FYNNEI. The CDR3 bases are TGTGCCAGCATAGAGCGGGCGAGCTCCTACAATGAGCAGTTCTTC. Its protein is CASIERASSYNEQFF. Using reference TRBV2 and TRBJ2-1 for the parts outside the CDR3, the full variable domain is EPEVTQTPSHQVTQMGQEVILRCVPISNHLYFYWYRQILGQKVEFLVSFYNNEISEKSEIFDDQFSVERPDGSNFTLKIRSTKLEDSAMYFCASIERASSYNEQFFGPGTRLTVL.

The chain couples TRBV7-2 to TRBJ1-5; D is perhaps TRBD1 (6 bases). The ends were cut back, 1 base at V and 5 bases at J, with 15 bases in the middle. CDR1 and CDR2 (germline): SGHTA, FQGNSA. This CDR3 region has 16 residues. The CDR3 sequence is CASSLVGGAADQPQHF. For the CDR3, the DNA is TGTGCCAGCAGCTTAGTAGGGGGGGCGGCAGATCAGCCCCAGCATTTT.

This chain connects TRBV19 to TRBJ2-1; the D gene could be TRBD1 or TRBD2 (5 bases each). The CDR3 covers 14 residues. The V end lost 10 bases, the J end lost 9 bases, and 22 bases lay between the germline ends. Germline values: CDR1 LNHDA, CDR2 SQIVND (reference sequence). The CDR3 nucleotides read TGTGCCATCAGGGAGTCCCCAAGTCATCCTGAGCAGTTCTTC. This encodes CAIRESPSHPEQFF.

The CDR3 loop reads CASSQDVGQVYGYTF. CDR3 sequence (DNA): TGCGCCAGCAGCCAAGACGTGGGGCAGGTATATGGCTACACCTTC. The gene calls are TRBV4-1 and TRBJ1-2, with D perhaps TRBD1 (5 bases). Germline assignment: CDR1 MGHRA and CDR2 YSYEKL. The CDR3 totals 15 residues. Trimming cost V 0 bases and J 5 bases, with 13 bases left between them.

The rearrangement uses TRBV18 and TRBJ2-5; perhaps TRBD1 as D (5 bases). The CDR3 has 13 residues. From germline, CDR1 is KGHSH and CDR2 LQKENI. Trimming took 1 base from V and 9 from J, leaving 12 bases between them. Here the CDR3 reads CASSPLRDGAQYF. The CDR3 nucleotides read TGTGCCAGCTCACCACTCAGGGATGGGGCCCAGTACTTC.

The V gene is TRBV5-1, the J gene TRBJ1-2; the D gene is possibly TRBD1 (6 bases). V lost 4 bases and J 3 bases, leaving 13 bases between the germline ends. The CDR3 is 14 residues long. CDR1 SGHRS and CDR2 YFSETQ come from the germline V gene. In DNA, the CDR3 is TGCGCCAGCAGCCTTGATACAGGGTACTATGGCTACACCTTC. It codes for CASSLDTGYYGYTF.

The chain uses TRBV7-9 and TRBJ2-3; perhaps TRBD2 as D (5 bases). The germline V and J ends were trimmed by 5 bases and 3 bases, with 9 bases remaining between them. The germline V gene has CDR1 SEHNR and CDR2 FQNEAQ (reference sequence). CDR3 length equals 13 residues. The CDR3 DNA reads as TGTGCCAGCAGCCTCGGACTGACAGATACGCAGTATTTT. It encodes CASSLGLTDTQYF.

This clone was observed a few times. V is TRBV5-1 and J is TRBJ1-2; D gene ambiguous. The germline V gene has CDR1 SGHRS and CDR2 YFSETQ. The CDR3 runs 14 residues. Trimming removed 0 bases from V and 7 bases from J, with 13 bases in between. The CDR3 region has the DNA TGCGCCAGCAGCTTGGAAATTACGGTGCGTGGCTACACCTTC. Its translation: CASSLEITVRGYTF.